The rows below give T cell receptor beta chains drawn from one sample of a study of T cells expressing NK-cell markers. TCRdb reworked the 5' RACE reads into one entry per CDR3 protein, no DNA. The sample yields 200,000 to 300,000 distinct CDR3 sequences, of which the top ten take up about 0.4%. Sequencing used blood T cells: a sorted CD56 or NKG2C T cell subset, CD4+ or CD8+ T cells, or bulk PBMC T cells (not recorded which). The receptors originated from a man aged 18 to 30 in good health. Both conserved end residues are part of each CDR3.

TRBV4-2,12,TRBJ2-1,CASSQENNEQFF
TRBV28,16,TRBJ2-3,CASSFSGTGLGDTQYF
TRBV29-1,12,TRBJ2-1,CSVGGSYNEQFF
TRBV19,14,TRBJ2-3,CASDQGQGTDTQYF
TRBV7-2,13,TRBJ1-1,CASRFNRNTEAFF
TRBV5-6,16,TRBJ1-5,CASSLSSLPKVQPQHF
TRBV12-3/TRBV12-4,13,TRBJ2-1,CASSPPVANEQFF
TRBV14,13,TRBJ2-3,CASSFLSTDTQYF
TRBV28,12,TRBJ2-7,CASRTGAYEQYF
TRBV6-5,14,TRBJ2-3,CASSYTSSTDTQYF
TRBV20-1,16,TRBJ2-3,CSATHVLGDATDTQYF
TRBV7-3,13,TRBJ2-3,CASSLLSPDTQYF
TRBV28,15,TRBJ2-3,CATTRAGRFTDTQYF
TRBV9,17,TRBJ2-3,CASSVVAGGPIADTQYF
TRBV3-1,14,TRBJ1-6,CASSHNNKNSPLHF
TRBV7-2,13,TRBJ2-5,CATGAGVVETQYF
TRBV12-3/TRBV12-4,14,TRBJ2-1,CASGGGGDYNEQFF
TRBV6-2/TRBV6-3,15,TRBJ2-7,CASLPGLAGGYEQYF
TRBV24-1,13,TRBJ2-1,CATSPAGVNEQFF
TRBV27,16,TRBJ2-2,CASSRDSRRDTGELFF
TRBV29-1,14,TRBJ2-1,CSVSSGSTYNEQFF
TRBV7-3,16,TRBJ1-1,CASSLSQVRGTGEAFF
TRBV12-3/TRBV12-4,14,TRBJ2-5,CASSLVRTQETQYF
TRBV5-6,13,TRBJ2-5,CASSRDRGGTQYF
TRBV12-3/TRBV12-4,14,TRBJ1-4,CASNDDDRGGKLFF
TRBV5-6,13,TRBJ2-5,CASRPDYQETQYF
TRBV7-8,15,TRBJ1-3,CASSLDRQPLDTIYF
TRBV20-1,15,TRBJ2-7,CSARITGNRPYEQYF
TRBV24-1,16,TRBJ2-5,CATSDPFDKDQETQYF
TRBV9,15,TRBJ2-2,CASTSKGVGTGELFF
TRBV6-5,15,TRBJ1-2,CASSLLGTVNYGYTF
TRBV4-1,16,TRBJ2-1,CASSHIAVHKTNEQFF
TRBV19,16,TRBJ1-1,CASSPPGQGMNTEAFF
TRBV5-1,15,TRBJ1-1,CASSLETQLNTEAFF
TRBV7-2,11,TRBJ2-7,CASSLPGQQYF
TRBV20-1,13,TRBJ1-2,CSAPGTGVQGYTF
TRBV5-5,15,TRBJ2-3,CASSLISLPPDTQYF
TRBV7-8,17,TRBJ2-1,CASSLLKTSGTYNEQFF
TRBV11-2,14,TRBJ2-1,CASSSQIGGVGTLF
TRBV10-3,11,TRBJ2-2,CAIRQTGELFF
TRBV6-1,17,TRBJ2-2,CASYSRRGRGNTGELFF
TRBV6-1,15,TRBJ2-3,CASRPSGDYTDTQYF
TRBV11-2,18,TRBJ2-4,CASSYGSGIQGSRNIQYF
TRBV7-9,14,TRBJ2-3,CASGSTGGPDTQYF
TRBV7-3,14,TRBJ2-3,CASSLIGLTDTQYF
TRBV12-3/TRBV12-4,19,TRBJ2-3,CASRRAGMRDRQYTDTQYF